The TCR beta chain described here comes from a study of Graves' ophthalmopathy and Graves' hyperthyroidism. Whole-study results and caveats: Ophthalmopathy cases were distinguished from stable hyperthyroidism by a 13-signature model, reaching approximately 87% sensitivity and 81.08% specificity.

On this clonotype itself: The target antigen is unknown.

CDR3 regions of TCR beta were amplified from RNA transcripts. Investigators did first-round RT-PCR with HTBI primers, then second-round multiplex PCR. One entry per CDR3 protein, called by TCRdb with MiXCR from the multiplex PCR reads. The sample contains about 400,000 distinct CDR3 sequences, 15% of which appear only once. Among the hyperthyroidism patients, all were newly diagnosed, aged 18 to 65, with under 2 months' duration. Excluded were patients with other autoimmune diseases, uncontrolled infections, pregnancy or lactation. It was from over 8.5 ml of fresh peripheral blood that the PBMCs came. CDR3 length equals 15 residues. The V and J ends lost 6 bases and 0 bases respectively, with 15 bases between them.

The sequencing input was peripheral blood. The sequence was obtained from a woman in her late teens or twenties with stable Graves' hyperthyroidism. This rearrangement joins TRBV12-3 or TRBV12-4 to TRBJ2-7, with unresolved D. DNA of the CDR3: TGTGCCAGCAGGGCTTCTGACCAGAGCTCCTACGAGCAGTACTTC. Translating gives CASRASDQSSYEQYF.